These 6 T cell receptor beta chains came from one sample sequenced in a study of blood T cell repertoires in COVID-19. Libraries were prepared by immunoSEQ multiplex PCR; TCRdb keeps only in-frame clonotypes and omits some of them. The sample has 70,000 to 90,000 clones, roughly 83% seen once. The sequenced sample consisted of peripheral blood. Receptors originate from a man in his forties or fifties with active COVID-19.

The rearrangement links TRBV30 to TRBJ2-2; D is possibly TRBD2 (7 bases). The CDR3 loop spans 14 amino acids. CDR1 is GTSNPN, CDR2 SVGIG, per germline (reference sequence). V lost 0 bases, J lost 9 bases, and 14 bases lay in between. The CDR3 reads CAWSVGGGKRELFF. As DNA, the CDR3 is TGTGCCTGGAGTGTGGGCGGGGGCAAGAGGGAGCTGTTTTTT.

J is TRBJ2-1 and V is TRBV19; D is undetermined. The length of the CDR3 is 12 residues. Trimming took 3 bases from V and 9 from J, leaving 9 bases between them. CDR1 is LNHDA, CDR2 SQIVND, per germline (reference sequence). The CDR3 nucleotides are TGTGCCAGTAGTATCCCTTCTAGTGAGCAGTTCTTC. It is translated as CASSIPSSEQFF.

This clone was seen a single time. This chain connects TRBV14 to TRBJ1-1; a possible D gene is TRBD1 (5 bases). The CDR3 runs to 14 residues. Looked up from germline, CDR1 is SGHDN and CDR2 is FVKESK. V lost 0 bases and J 3 bases, leaving 8 bases between the germline ends. CDR3 sequence (DNA): TGTGCCAGCAGCCAAGACTGGGGGGACACTGAAGCTTTCTTT. Its translation is CASSQDWGDTEAFF.

This clone was detected only a few times. This chain links TRBV27 with TRBJ2-7; D gene ambiguous. Germline-derived CDR1 and CDR2 are MNHEY and SMNVEV (reference sequence). Trimming removed 2 bases at V and 0 bases at J, with 8 bases between. The CDR3 covers 14 residues. The CDR3 DNA reads as TGTGCCAGCAGTTTAGTGTACAACTCCTACGAGCAGTACTTC. This translates into CASSLVYNSYEQYF.

The CDR3 protein is CASSLGLNYGYTF. The CDR3 DNA reads as TGTGCCAGCAGCTTAGGTCTGAACTATGGCTACACCTTC. J is TRBJ1-2 and V is TRBV7-9, with no clear D. CDR3 size: 13 residues. CDR1 SEHNR and CDR2 FQNEAQ come from the germline V gene (reference sequence). V dropped 1 base and J dropped 2 bases, with 5 bases sitting between them. Looking up the rest from reference TRBV7-9 and TRBJ1-2 gives the full variable domain: DTGVSQNPRHKITKRGQNVTFRCDPISEHNRLYWYRQTLGQGPEFLTYFQNEAQLEKSRLLSDRFSAERPKGSFSTLEIQRTEQGDSAMYLCASSLGLNYGYTFGSGTRLTVV.

The chain couples TRBV7-9 to TRBJ2-1; TRBD1 aligns across 10 bases. The CDR3 sequence is 15 residues long. Germline-derived CDR1 and CDR2 are SEHNR and FQNEAQ (reference sequence). V dropped 8 bases and J dropped 4; count of bases not matched to a gene: 8. The CDR3 DNA sequence: TGTGCCAGCGGGGTGAGGGACAGGGGATACAATGAGCAGTTCTTC. Encoded protein: CASGVRDRGYNEQFF.